This T cell receptor (beta chain) is from a study of CD8 T cells in ankylosing spondylitis. Study-wide results and limits: Earlier studies detected some motif variants in reactive arthritis synovial fluid and blood. Within matched ankylosing spondylitis synovial fluid, disease-linked clones were reportedly significantly enriched. About 8 highly homologous variants formed a TCR beta motif that appeared characteristic of ankylosing spondylitis blood.

As for this clonotype: Its antigen is unidentified.

The CDR3 runs 12 residues. J lost 9 bases, V lost 4 bases, and 6 bases had no gene match. Germline assignment: CDR1 DFQATT and CDR2 SNEGSKA (reference sequence). A quantitative 5'-RACE method, one with molecular barcodes, was used to make TCR beta libraries. TCRdb re-analysed the 5' RACE reads in MiXCR, keeping a single row per CDR3 protein. The table shows some 840,000 distinct CDR3 sequences, with 12% occurring only once. Sequencing used blood, either unsorted or a sorted T cell fraction (not recorded which). The TCR comes from a male donor with ankylosing spondylitis. This chain connects TRBV20-1 to TRBJ2-5; TRBD1 matches at 9 bases. Here the CDR3 DNA reads TGCAGTGCTACCAGGACAGGGGCGGCCCAGTACTTC. Translating gives CSATRTGAAQYF.